This is a list of T cell receptor beta chains from one sample in a study of identical twins. TCRdb re-called the 5' RACE reads through MiXCR, storing one row per CDR3 protein. The sample yields approximately 700,000 distinct CDR3 sequences, approximately 6% seen once. Sequenced sample: naive T cells sorted from blood. Receptors were obtained from a man aged 18 to 35 in good health. CDR3s include the opening cysteine and the closing phenylalanine or tryptophan. The D gene is left open where the match is weak. Only part of the rows carry a size: once, few, many, or a class if the clone is expanded.

TRBV5-1,TRBJ2-7,many,.,TGCGCCAGCAGCCCCACGCTTGGTCACAACGAGCAGTACTTC,CASSPTLGHNEQYF
TRBV10-3,TRBJ2-3,.,.,TGTGCCATCAGTGACCGGGACGGCACAGATACGCAGTATTTT,CAISDRDGTDTQYF
TRBV4-3,TRBJ1-1,many,.,TGCGCCAGCAGCCAAGATGGAGACACTGAAGCTTTCTTT,CASSQDGDTEAFF
TRBV12-3/TRBV12-4,TRBJ1-2,few,.,TGTGCCAGCAGTTTATCCCCTTTGGACGGCTACACCTTC,CASSLSPLDGYTF
TRBV11-2,TRBJ2-2,many,.,TGTGCCAGCAGTCGACTTAGGAACACCGGGGAGCTGTTTTTT,CASSRLRNTGELFF
TRBV10-1,TRBJ2-1,many,TRBD2,TGCGCCAGCAGCTTGACTAGCAACAATGAGCAGTTCTTC,CASSLTSNNEQFF
TRBV28,TRBJ1-4,.,.,TGTGCCAGCAGTTTAGTTGGGTCAACTAATGAAAAACTGTTTTTT,CASSLVGSTNEKLFF
TRBV28,TRBJ2-7,few,TRBD2,TGTGCCAGCAGTTTGCCCGGGACTAGCGGTTACTACGAGCAGTACTTC,CASSLPGTSGYYEQYF
TRBV7-2,TRBJ2-7,few,TRBD2,TGTGCCAGCAGCTACGGACTAGCGGGAGAATACGAGCAGTACTTC,CASSYGLAGEYEQYF
TRBV15,TRBJ1-3,many,TRBD1,TGTGCCACCAGCAGAGATCCGGGCAGGGGGCCTGGAAACACCATATATTTT,CATSRDPGRGPGNTIYF
TRBV4-2,TRBJ2-6,few,.,TGTGCCAGCAGCCACCCAAGCCGGGACTTAGGCCCTGGGGCCAACGTCCTGACTTTC,CASSHPSRDLGPGANVLTF
TRBV5-6,TRBJ2-5,few,TRBD1,TGTGCCAGCAGCGACGGACAGGGGGCTGTAAAAGAGACCCAGTACTTC,CASSDGQGAVKETQYF
TRBV3-1,TRBJ1-2,.,.,TGTGCCAGCTATACGGGGGGGAAAGGCTACACCTTC,CASYTGGKGYTF
TRBV18,TRBJ1-5,few,.,TGTGCCAGCTCGCGGTTTGGAGAGGACGATCAGCCCCAGCATTTT,CASSRFGEDDQPQHF
TRBV7-8,TRBJ1-5,.,.,TGTGCCAGCAGCTTCCTCTCGGGGGGGTCTAATCAGCCCCAGCATTTT,CASSFLSGGSNQPQHF
TRBV9,TRBJ2-3,many,.,TGTGCCAGCAGCCGGCAGTCTAGCACAGATACGCAGTATTTT,CASSRQSSTDTQYF
TRBV20-1,TRBJ1-1,many,.,TGCAGTGCTAGAGAAGAGCTGAACACTGAAGCTTTCTTT,CSAREELNTEAFF
TRBV29-1,TRBJ2-1,many,.,TGCAGCGTTGGCGGGGTGAGGCTCAATGAGCAGTTCTTC,CSVGGVRLNEQFF
TRBV5-6,TRBJ2-1,many,TRBD1,TGTGCCAGCAGCTTACTTCAGGGGACAGTTACCTACAATGAGCAGTTCTTC,CASSLLQGTVTYNEQFF
TRBV11-2,TRBJ2-1,few,.,TGTGCCAGCAGCTTAGATCGGGCTGGTTTATACAATGAGCAGTTCTTC,CASSLDRAGLYNEQFF
TRBV7-2,TRBJ2-1,few,.,TGTGCCAGCAGCTTAAGCCGGGAAACAGGGAAGCAGTTCTTC,CASSLSRETGKQFF
TRBV5-5,TRBJ1-2,.,.,TGTGCCAGCAGCTTGGAAGTGGCCGGTGGCTACACCTTC,CASSLEVAGGYTF
TRBV20-1,TRBJ2-3,many,TRBD1,TGCAGTGCTGAACCGGGACAGGGAAACACAGATACGCAGTATTTT,CSAEPGQGNTDTQYF
TRBV5-1,TRBJ1-2,.,TRBD1,TGCGCCAGCAGAACAGACAGGGCGAAAACCCCTAACTATGGCTACACCTTC,CASRTDRAKTPNYGYTF
TRBV7-9,TRBJ2-1,many,.,TGTGCCAGCAGTTTAGAGCGGCACTACAATGAGCAGTTCTTC,CASSLERHYNEQFF
TRBV20-1,TRBJ2-1,few,TRBD2,TGCAGTGCTGAAATAGCGGGAGGGCCGGTGTTCAATGAGCAGTTCTTC,CSAEIAGGPVFNEQFF
TRBV28,TRBJ2-5,many,.,TGTGCCAGCAGCCGTAGCGGAATCCAAGAGACCCAGTACTTC,CASSRSGIQETQYF
TRBV29-1,TRBJ2-7,.,TRBD1,TGCAGCGTTCCACAGGGGAATTCCTACGAGCAGTACTTC,CSVPQGNSYEQYF
TRBV3-1,TRBJ2-4,.,.,TGTGCCAGCAGCCAAGGGACTATTGCGAACATTCAGTACTTC,CASSQGTIANIQYF
TRBV20-1,TRBJ2-5,many,TRBD2,TGCAGTGCTAGATCTAGCGGGAAAGAGACCCAGTACTTC,CSARSSGKETQYF
TRBV7-3,TRBJ2-1,.,TRBD1,TGTGCCAGCAGCTTAAGGGAGCGGGACAGGGTCAATGAGCAGTTCTTC,CASSLRERDRVNEQFF
TRBV15,TRBJ2-3,.,.,TGTGCCACCAGCGCTGGGGGCCGGGCGGTTTATACGCAGTATTTT,CATSAGGRAVYTQYF
TRBV12-3/TRBV12-4,TRBJ2-5,many,TRBD1,TGTGCCAGCACCTCGCCTGACAGGGTAACCCAGTACTTC,CASTSPDRVTQYF
TRBV19,TRBJ2-1,.,.,TGTGCCAGTAGTATAGGGGGAGCAAACAATGAGCAGTTCTTC,CASSIGGANNEQFF
TRBV6-5,TRBJ2-1,many,.,TGTGCCAGCAGTTACTCGGGGGAGCCGTCCTACAATGAGCAGTTCTTC,CASSYSGEPSYNEQFF
TRBV7-8,TRBJ2-7,few,TRBD2,TGTGCCAGCAGCTTTATTCGGGCGGGAGAGGTTTACGAGCAGTACTTC,CASSFIRAGEVYEQYF
TRBV12-3/TRBV12-4,TRBJ2-3,many,.,TGTGCCAGCAGTTTGACTAGGATGGATACGCAGTATTTT,CASSLTRMDTQYF
TRBV28,TRBJ1-6,many,.,TGTGCCAGCCTAGACTCGGGACGGCCATATAATTCACCCCTCCACTTT,CASLDSGRPYNSPLHF
TRBV12-3/TRBV12-4,TRBJ2-1,few,.,TGTGCCAGCAGTTTAAAGCGTACTGAGCAGTTCTTC,CASSLKRTEQFF
TRBV7-7,TRBJ1-5,few,.,TGTGCCAGCAGCCGGGAGGTCAATCAGCCCCAGCATTTT,CASSREVNQPQHF
TRBV12-3/TRBV12-4,TRBJ2-2,many,TRBD2,TGTGCCAGCAGTTTTAGCGGGGTGGGGGACACCGGGGAGCTGTTTTTT,CASSFSGVGDTGELFF
TRBV5-5,TRBJ2-2,.,TRBD2,TGTGCCAGCAGCCAAGCGGGAGGACGAACCGGGGAGCTGTTTTTT,CASSQAGGRTGELFF
TRBV12-3/TRBV12-4,TRBJ1-2,many,TRBD1,TGTGCCAGCAGCCAGGACAGGAGGGGCTATGGCTACACCTTC,CASSQDRRGYGYTF
TRBV28,TRBJ2-1,few,.,TGTGCCAGCAGTTTAATCGGAAACGACTACAATGAGCAGTTCTTC,CASSLIGNDYNEQFF
TRBV5-6,TRBJ2-1,many,TRBD2,TGTGCCAGCAGCTTGGCCGGGACTAGCCACTTGGTTTTGTTCTTC,CASSLAGTSHLVLFF
TRBV7-2,TRBJ2-7,few,TRBD1,TGTGCCAGCAGCTCCCGGACAGGGGGGGTCGAGCAGTACTTC,CASSSRTGGVEQYF
TRBV5-1,TRBJ2-7,few,TRBD1,TGCGCCAGCAGCTGGGGACAGGGGGCCTACGAGCAGTACTTC,CASSWGQGAYEQYF
TRBV11-1,TRBJ2-1,few,TRBD2,TGTGCCAGCAGCTTAGCGGGACAGAGGACTAGCGGGGGATACAATGAGCAGTTCTTC,CASSLAGQRTSGGYNEQFF
TRBV20-1,TRBJ1-1,.,.,TGCAGTGCACCCCCAGGGTCCAACATGAACACTGAAGCTTTCTTT,CSAPPGSNMNTEAFF